The 19 T cell receptor beta chains below come from one sample, sequenced in a study of blood T cell repertoires in COVID-19. Assay: immunoSEQ multiplex PCR; the TCRdb copy retains only in-frame clones and omits some. The sample has roughly 200,000 clones, more than 75% seen once. Sequencing input: peripheral blood. The receptor source for this set is a person aged 65-85 years with COVID-19, enrolled during active disease.

The rearrangement links TRBV20-1 to TRBJ1-6; D call uncertain. CDR1 and CDR2 (germline): DFQATT, SNEGSKA (reference sequence). Trimming removed 3 bases at V and 10 bases at J, with 10 bases between. The CDR3 contains 12 residues. The CDR3 sequence: CSASFPSSPLHF. The CDR3 DNA is TGCAGTGCTAGTTTTCCATCCTCACCCCTCCACTTT.

V and J are TRBV7-3 and TRBJ2-2; D may be TRBD1 (6 bases). Germline CDR1 reads SGHTA; CDR2 reads FQGTGA. The V end was cut by 5 bases, the J end by 2 bases, with 12 bases between. This CDR3 region has 15 residues. CDR3 in DNA: TGTGCCAGCAGCCGAGACAGGTCTAACACCGGGGAGCTGTTTTTT. Amino acids: CASSRDRSNTGELFF.

The V and J genes are TRBV6-5 and TRBJ1-5; D uncertain. CDR3 length: 15 amino acids. The germline CDR1 and CDR2 sequences are MNHEY and SVGAGI. V gave up 5 bases and J gave up 4 bases, with 15 bases separating them. Here the CDR3 DNA reads TGTGCCAGCAGTCTAAACCGGCGGCTAAATCAGCCCCAGCATTTT. Translating it yields CASSLNRRLNQPQHF.

CDR3 in amino acids: CASSRSYANTEAFF. Written as DNA, the CDR3 is TGTGCCAGCAGCCGCAGTTACGCAAACACTGAAGCTTTCTTT. The V gene is TRBV7-9, the J gene TRBJ1-1; D gene unclear. Looked up from germline, CDR1 is SEHNR and CDR2 is FQNEAQ (reference sequence). V was trimmed by 5 bases and J by 2 bases, leaving 12 bases between them. The length of the CDR3 is 14 residues.

The DNA for the CDR3 is TGTGCCAGCAGTGAAATGTTGGCTAGATCAACCGGGGAGCTGTTTTTT. Protein: CASSEMLARSTGELFF. The chain joins TRBV6-1 to TRBJ2-2, with no clear D. Germline V gene lookup returns CDR1 MNHNS and CDR2 SASEGT. V shed 2 bases and J shed 5 bases, with 15 bases lying between them. The CDR3 extends over 16 amino acids.

V is TRBV5-1 and J is TRBJ2-7; TRBD1 matches at 7 bases. CDR1 is SGHRS and CDR2 is YFSETQ in the germline V gene. This CDR3 is built from 14 residues. J lost 4 bases, V lost 4 bases, and 8 bases had no gene match. CDR3 residues: CASSTGDRVYEQYF. For the CDR3, the DNA is TGCGCCAGCAGCACCGGTGACAGGGTATACGAGCAGTACTTC.

The V and J genes are TRBV4-3 and TRBJ1-4; D is unresolved. The germline V gene has CDR1 LGHNA and CDR2 YSLEER. V lost 1 base and J 4 bases, leaving 4 bases between the germline ends. The CDR3 extends over 13 amino acids. CDR3 sequence: CASSQAFNEKLFF. The CDR3 DNA sequence: TGCGCCAGCAGCCAAGCCTTTAATGAAAAACTGTTTTTT.

V and J are TRBV6-2 or TRBV6-3 and TRBJ2-1; TRBD1 matches at 7 bases. The V segment lost 1 base and the J segment 4 bases; nucleotides outside the gene matches: 10. The V gene's germline CDR1 is MNHEY and CDR2 SVGEGT. The CDR3 runs 17 residues. As DNA, the CDR3 is TGTGCCAGCAGTTACTGGACAGGTCCGAGGGAATACAATGAGCAGTTCTTC. Translating it yields CASSYWTGPREYNEQFF.

The J gene is TRBJ1-3, the V gene TRBV5-5, with D perhaps matching TRBD1 (5 bases). Germline V lookup: CDR1 SGHKS, CDR2 YYEKEE (reference sequence). V was cut by 4 bases and J by 0 bases, with 11 bases left in between. The CDR3 is 15 residues long. The CDR3 sequence is CASSRDLSSGNTIYF. The CDR3 bases are TGTGCCAGCAGCCGGGACTTAAGCTCTGGAAACACCATATATTTT.

The rearrangement joins TRBV5-1 to TRBJ2-7; TRBD1 agrees at 8 bases. The CDR3 loop spans 13 amino acids. Germline-derived CDR1 and CDR2 are SGHRS and YFSETQ. V was pared by 2 bases and J by 5 bases, with 3 bases of the junction left unmatched. Here the CDR3 reads CASSFQGADEQYF. The CDR3 nucleotides are TGCGCCAGCAGCTTTCAGGGGGCAGACGAGCAGTACTTC.

The CDR3 coding sequence is TGTGCCATCAGCAACTCGGACAGGGGACATGAAGAGACCCAGTACTTC. Encoded protein: CAISNSDRGHEETQYF. V and J are TRBV10-3 and TRBJ2-5, with 9 bases matching TRBD1. The V and J ends lost 6 bases and 3 bases, in that order; junction bases with no gene match: 11. The CDR3 runs to 16 residues. CDR1 and CDR2 from the germline V gene are ENHRY and SYGVKD.

This clone was picked up a small number of times. The CDR3 protein is CATSRGSGVTYEQYF. CDR3 coding DNA: TGTGCCACCAGCAGAGGATCGGGAGTTACCTACGAGCAGTACTTC. The chain carries TRBV15 and TRBJ2-7; D may be TRBD2 (6 bases). The germline V and J ends were trimmed by 1 base and 2 bases, with 12 bases remaining between them. Germline assignment: CDR1 LNHNV and CDR2 YYDKDF (reference sequence). This CDR3 contains 15 residues.

The chain recombines TRBV30 with TRBJ1-6; possibly TRBD1 for D (5 bases). Germline CDR1 reads GTSNPN; CDR2 reads SVGIG (reference sequence). V was clipped by 7 bases and J by 8 bases, with 12 bases between them. The CDR3 is 12 amino acids. DNA of the CDR3: TGTGCCTCCATGGACAACTATTCACCCCTCCACTTT. Protein product: CASMDNYSPLHF.

This clone was observed once. The V and J genes are TRBV7-9 and TRBJ2-3, with D possibly matching TRBD2 (5 bases). The ends were cut back, 7 bases at V and 2 bases at J, with 16 bases in the middle. Germline CDR1 SEHNR, CDR2 FQNEAQ (reference sequence). The CDR3 is 15 amino acids. CDR3 nucleotide sequence: TGTGCCAGCACCACGCGGGTGGAGACCACAGATACGCAGTATTTT. Its protein is CASTTRVETTDTQYF.

This rearrangement joins TRBV2 to TRBJ2-2; D might be TRBD2 (5 bases). The CDR3 length is 16 residues. From germline, CDR1 is SNHLY and CDR2 FYNNEI. V lost 0 bases and J lost 6, with 14 bases in between. The CDR3 reads CASSEALLRAAGELFF. DNA of the CDR3: TGTGCCAGCAGTGAAGCGCTTCTGAGGGCCGCCGGGGAGCTGTTTTTT.

This chain connects TRBV7-2 to TRBJ1-6; D is uncertain. The CDR3 runs 18 residues. V lost 5 bases to trimming and J lost 9 bases, with 26 bases between them. Germline loops: CDR1 SGHTA, CDR2 FQGNSA. The CDR3 bases are TGTGCCAGCAGCGCCCCTTCCGGGGTCCAATTTAGAAGTTCACCCCTCCACTTT. Amino acids: CASSAPSGVQFRSSPLHF.

The rearrangement uses TRBV9 and TRBJ2-7; 10 positions match TRBD1. The germline V gene encodes CDR1 SGDLS and CDR2 YYNGEE. The V and J ends lost 3 bases and 4 bases, in that order; junction bases with no gene match: 7. The CDR3 sequence is 15 residues long. The CDR3 protein is CASSADRQGAYEQYF. CDR3 coding DNA: TGTGCCAGCAGCGCGGACCGACAGGGGGCGTACGAGCAGTACTTC.

The genes are TRBV6-1 and TRBJ1-5, with D uncertain. V shed 3 bases and J shed 6 bases, with 21 bases lying between them. Germline values: CDR1 MNHNS, CDR2 SASEGT. The CDR3 is made up of 17 amino acids. CDR3 sequence reads: CASSDAPVGLQFQPQHF. DNA of the CDR3: TGTGCCAGCAGTGATGCCCCGGTTGGTTTACAGTTTCAGCCCCAGCATTTT.

The chain links TRBV25-1 to TRBJ2-3; the match to TRBD2 covers 8 bases. The ends lost 4 bases at V and 1 base at J; junction bases unmatched: 1. CDR1 is MGHDK, CDR2 SYGVNS, per germline. The CDR3 runs 14 residues. The DNA for the CDR3 is TGTGCCAGCAGTGTCGGGGGGGGCACAGATACGCAGTATTTT. It specifies CASSVGGGTDTQYF.